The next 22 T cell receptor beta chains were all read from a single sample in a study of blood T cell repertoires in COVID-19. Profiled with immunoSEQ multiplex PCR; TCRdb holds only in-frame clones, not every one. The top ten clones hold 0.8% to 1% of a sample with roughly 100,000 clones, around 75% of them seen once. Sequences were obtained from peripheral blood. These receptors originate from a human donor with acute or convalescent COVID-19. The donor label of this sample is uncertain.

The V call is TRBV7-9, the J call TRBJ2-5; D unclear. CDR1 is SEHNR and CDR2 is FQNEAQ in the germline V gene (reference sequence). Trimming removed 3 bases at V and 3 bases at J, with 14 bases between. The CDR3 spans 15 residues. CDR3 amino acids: CASSFVNSTKETQYF. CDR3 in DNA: TGTGCCAGCAGCTTCGTAAACAGCACGAAAGAGACCCAGTACTTC. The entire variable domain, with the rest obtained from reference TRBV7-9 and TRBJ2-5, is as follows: DTGVSQNPRHKITKRGQNVTFRCDPISEHNRLYWYRQTLGQGPEFLTYFQNEAQLEKSRLLSDRFSAERPKGSFSTLEIQRTEQGDSAMYLCASSFVNSTKETQYFGPGTRLLVL.

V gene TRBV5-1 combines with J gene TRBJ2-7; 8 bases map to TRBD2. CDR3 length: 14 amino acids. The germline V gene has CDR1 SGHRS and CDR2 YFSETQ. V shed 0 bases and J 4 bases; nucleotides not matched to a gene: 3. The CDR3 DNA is TGCGCCAGCAGCTTGGCGGGGGGGTCATACGAGCAGTACGTC. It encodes CASSLAGGSYEQYV.

The CDR3 DNA reads TGTGCCTGGACGCAGGGGAACACAGATACGCAGTATTTT. Translated: CAWTQGNTDTQYF. The chain joins TRBV30 to TRBJ2-3, with a possible D match to TRBD1 (6 bases). CDR1 is GTSNPN, CDR2 SVGIG, per germline (reference sequence). CDR3 size: 13 residues. V lost 4 bases and J 2 bases, leaving 10 bases between the germline ends.

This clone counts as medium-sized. CDR3 nucleotide sequence: TGTGCCAGCAGCCGTACACCCCAAGAGACCCAGTACTTC. Protein sequence: CASSRTPQETQYF. V usage is TRBV7-2 and J usage is TRBJ2-5; no definite D call. Germline V lookup: CDR1 SGHTA, CDR2 FQGNSA. Trimming pared 5 bases from V and 1 base from J, leaving 8 bases between. There are 13 residues in the CDR3.

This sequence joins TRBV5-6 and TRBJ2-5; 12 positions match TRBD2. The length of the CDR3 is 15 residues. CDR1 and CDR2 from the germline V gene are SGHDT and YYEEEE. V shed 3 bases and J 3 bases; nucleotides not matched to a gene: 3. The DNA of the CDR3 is TGTGCCAGCAGCTCACTAGCGGGGGGCAAAGAGACCCAGTACTTC. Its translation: CASSSLAGGKETQYF.

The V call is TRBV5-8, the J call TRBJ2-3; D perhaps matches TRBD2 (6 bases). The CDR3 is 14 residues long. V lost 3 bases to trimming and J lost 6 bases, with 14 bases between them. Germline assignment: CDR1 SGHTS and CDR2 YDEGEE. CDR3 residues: CASSWGLGRDTQYF. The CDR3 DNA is TGTGCCAGCAGCTGGGGACTGGGACGGGATACGCAGTATTTT.

CDR3 sequence: CAISPGTSGGAWGEQFF. The DNA for the CDR3 is TGTGCCATCAGTCCCGGGACTAGCGGGGGGGCCTGGGGTGAGCAGTTCTTC. The chain joins TRBV10-3 to TRBJ2-1; 16 bases map to TRBD2. The trim removed 5 bases at V and 9 bases at J, leaving 10 bases unmatched. Germline CDR1 reads ENHRY; CDR2 reads SYGVKD. This CDR3 has 17 residues.

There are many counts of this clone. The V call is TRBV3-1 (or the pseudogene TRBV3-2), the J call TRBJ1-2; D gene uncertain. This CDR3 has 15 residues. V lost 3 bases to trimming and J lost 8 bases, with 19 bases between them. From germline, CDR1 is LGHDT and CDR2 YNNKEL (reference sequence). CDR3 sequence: CASSQHKASRGGYTF. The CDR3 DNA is TGTGCCAGCAGCCAGCATAAGGCCTCCCGAGGGGGCTACACCTTC.

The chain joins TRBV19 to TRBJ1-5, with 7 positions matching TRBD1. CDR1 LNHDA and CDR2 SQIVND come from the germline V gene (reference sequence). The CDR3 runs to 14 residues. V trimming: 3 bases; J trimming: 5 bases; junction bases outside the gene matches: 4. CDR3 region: CASSIWQGDQPQHF. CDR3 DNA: TGTGCCAGTAGTATTTGGCAGGGGGATCAGCCCCAGCATTTT.

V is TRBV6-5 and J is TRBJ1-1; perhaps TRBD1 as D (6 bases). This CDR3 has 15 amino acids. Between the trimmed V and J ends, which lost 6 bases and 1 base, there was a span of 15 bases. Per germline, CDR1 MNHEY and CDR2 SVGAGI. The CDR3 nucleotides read TGTGCCAGCAGCGATACCGGACAGCCGAACACTGAAGCTTTCTTT. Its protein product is CASSDTGQPNTEAFF.

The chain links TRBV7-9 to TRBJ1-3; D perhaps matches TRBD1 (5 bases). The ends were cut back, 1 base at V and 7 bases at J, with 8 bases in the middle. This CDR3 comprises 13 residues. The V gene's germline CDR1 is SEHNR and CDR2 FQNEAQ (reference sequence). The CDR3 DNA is TGTGCCAGCAGCTTAGAGGCAGGGAACACCATATATTTT. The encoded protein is CASSLEAGNTIYF.

The CDR3 DNA sequence: TGTGCCAGCAATCTTCCAGCTAACTATGGCTACACCTTC. It codes for CASNLPANYGYTF. The chain uses TRBV6-5 and TRBJ1-2; D not certain. Per the germline V gene, CDR1 is MNHEY and CDR2 is SVGAGI. CDR3 length equals 13 residues. Trimming took off 7 bases at V and 0 bases at J, with 9 bases between the two ends.

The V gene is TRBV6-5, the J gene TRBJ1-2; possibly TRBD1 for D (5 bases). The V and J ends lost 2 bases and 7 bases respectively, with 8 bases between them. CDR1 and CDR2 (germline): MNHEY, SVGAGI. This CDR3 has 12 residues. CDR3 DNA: TGTGCCAGCAGTTACAGGGGACTTGGCTACACCTTC. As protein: CASSYRGLGYTF.

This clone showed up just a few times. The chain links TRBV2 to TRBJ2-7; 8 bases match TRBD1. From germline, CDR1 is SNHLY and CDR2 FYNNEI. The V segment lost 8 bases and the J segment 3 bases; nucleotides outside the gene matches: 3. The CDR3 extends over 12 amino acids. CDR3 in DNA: TGTGCCAGCTCCGGACAGGGCTACGAGCAGTACTTC. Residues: CASSGQGYEQYF.

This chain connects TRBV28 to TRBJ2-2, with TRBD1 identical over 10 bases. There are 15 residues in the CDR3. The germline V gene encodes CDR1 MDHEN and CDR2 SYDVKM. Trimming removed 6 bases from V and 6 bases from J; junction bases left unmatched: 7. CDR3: CASSRGTGDSGELFF. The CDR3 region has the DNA TGTGCCAGCAGCCGCGGGACAGGGGACTCCGGGGAGCTGTTTTTT.

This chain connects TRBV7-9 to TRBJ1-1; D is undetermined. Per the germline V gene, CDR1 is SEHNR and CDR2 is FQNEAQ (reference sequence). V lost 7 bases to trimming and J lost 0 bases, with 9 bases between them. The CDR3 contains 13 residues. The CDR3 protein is CASTFQVNTEAFF. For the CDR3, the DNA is TGTGCCAGCACCTTTCAGGTGAACACTGAAGCTTTCTTT.

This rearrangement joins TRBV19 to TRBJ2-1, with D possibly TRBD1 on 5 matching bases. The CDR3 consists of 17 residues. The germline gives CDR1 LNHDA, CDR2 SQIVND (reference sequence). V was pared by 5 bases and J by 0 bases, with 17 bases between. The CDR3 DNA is TGTGCCAGTAGTCCGCTGGTGGGGCTTACCTCCTACAATGAGCAGTTCTTC. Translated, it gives CASSPLVGLTSYNEQFF.

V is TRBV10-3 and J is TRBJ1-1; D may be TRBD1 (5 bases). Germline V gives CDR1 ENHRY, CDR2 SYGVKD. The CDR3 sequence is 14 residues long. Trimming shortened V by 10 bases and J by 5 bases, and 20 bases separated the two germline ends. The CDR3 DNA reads TGTGCCACGGAGGTTCAGGGTGGGAGGACTGAAGCTTTCTTT. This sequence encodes CATEVQGGRTEAFF.

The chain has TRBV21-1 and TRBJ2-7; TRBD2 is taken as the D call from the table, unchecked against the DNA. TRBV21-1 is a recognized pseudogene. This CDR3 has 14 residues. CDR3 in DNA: TGTGCCAGCAGCAGAGGAGGGAGCATCTCAAAACAGTACTTC. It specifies CASSRGGSISKQYF.

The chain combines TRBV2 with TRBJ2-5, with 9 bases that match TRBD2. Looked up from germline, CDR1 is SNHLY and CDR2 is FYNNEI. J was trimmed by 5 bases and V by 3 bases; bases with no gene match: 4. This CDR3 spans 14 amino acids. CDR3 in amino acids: CASSETAGGETQYF. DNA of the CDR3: TGTGCCAGCAGTGAGACAGCGGGGGGTGAGACCCAGTACTTC.

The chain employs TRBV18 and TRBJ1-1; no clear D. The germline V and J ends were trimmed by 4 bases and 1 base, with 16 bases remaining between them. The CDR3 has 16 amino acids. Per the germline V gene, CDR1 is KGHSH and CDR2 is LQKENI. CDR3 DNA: TGTGCCAGCTCACTGACCTCGGGAGATGAGAACACTGAAGCTTTCTTT. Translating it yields CASSLTSGDENTEAFF.

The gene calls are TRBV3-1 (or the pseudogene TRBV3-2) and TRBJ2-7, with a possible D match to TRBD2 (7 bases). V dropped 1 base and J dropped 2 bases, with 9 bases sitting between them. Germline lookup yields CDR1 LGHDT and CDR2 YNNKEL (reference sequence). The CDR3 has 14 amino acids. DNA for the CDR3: TGTGCCAGCAGCCAAGGGGGGGGCACCTACGAGCAGTACGTC. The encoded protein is CASSQGGGTYEQYV.